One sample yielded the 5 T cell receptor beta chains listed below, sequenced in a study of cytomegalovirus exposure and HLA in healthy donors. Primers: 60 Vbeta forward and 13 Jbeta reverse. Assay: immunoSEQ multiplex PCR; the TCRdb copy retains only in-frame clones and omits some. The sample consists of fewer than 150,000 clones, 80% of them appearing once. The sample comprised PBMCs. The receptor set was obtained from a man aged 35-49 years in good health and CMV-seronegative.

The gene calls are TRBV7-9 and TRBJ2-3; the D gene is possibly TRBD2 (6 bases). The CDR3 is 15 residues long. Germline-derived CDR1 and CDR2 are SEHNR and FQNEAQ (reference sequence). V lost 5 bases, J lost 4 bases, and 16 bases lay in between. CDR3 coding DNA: TGTGCCAGCAGCCCCCCGGGGACTTGGGCAGATACGCAGTATTTT. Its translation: CASSPPGTWADTQYF.

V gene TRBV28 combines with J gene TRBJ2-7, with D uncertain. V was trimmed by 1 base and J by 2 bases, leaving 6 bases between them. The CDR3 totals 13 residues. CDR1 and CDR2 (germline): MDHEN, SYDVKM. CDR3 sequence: CASSLLAPYEQYF. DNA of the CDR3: TGTGCCAGCAGTTTATTAGCACCCTACGAGCAGTACTTC.

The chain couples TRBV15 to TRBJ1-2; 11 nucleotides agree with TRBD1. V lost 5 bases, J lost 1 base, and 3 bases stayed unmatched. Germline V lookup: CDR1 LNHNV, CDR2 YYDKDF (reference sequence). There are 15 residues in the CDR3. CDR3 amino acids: CATSLGTGGNYGYTF. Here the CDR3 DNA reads TGTGCCACCAGCCTCGGGACAGGGGGTAACTATGGCTACACCTTC.

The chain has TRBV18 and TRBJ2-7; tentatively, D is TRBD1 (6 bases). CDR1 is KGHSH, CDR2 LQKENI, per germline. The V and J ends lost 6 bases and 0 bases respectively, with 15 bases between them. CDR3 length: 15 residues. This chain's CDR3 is CASSGRGSFSYEQYF. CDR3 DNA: TGTGCCAGCTCCGGCAGGGGCTCCTTCTCCTACGAGCAGTACTTC.

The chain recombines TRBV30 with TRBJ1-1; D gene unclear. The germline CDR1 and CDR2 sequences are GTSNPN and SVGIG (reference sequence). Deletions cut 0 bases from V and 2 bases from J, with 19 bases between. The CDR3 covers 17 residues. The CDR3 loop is CAWSVRVQSLLNTEAFF. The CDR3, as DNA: TGTGCCTGGAGTGTTCGAGTCCAATCACTGCTCAACACTGAAGCTTTCTTT. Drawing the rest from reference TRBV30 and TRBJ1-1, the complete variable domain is SQTIHQWPATLVQPVGSPLSLECTVEGTSNPNLYWYRQAAGRGLQLLFYSVGIGQISSEVPQNLSASRPQDRQFILSSKKLLLSDSGFYLCAWSVRVQSLLNTEAFFGQGTRLTVV.